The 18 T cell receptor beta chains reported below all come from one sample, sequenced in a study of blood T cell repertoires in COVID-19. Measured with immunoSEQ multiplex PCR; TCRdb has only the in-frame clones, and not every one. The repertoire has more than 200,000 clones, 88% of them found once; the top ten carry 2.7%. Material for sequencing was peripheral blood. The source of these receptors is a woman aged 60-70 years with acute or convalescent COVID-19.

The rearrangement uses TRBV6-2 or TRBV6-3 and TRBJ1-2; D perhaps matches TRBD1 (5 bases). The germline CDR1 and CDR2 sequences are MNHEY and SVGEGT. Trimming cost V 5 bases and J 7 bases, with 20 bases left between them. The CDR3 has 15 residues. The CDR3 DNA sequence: TGTGCCAGCAGTAAGTCGTGGAGGGGCAATGGTGGCTACACCTTC. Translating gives CASSKSWRGNGGYTF.

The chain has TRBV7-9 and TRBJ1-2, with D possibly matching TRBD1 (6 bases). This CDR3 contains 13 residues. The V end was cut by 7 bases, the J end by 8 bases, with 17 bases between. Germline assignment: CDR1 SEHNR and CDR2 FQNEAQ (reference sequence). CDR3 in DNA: TGTGCCAGCAACCTTAAAACAGGGTACGGCTACACCTTC. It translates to CASNLKTGYGYTF.

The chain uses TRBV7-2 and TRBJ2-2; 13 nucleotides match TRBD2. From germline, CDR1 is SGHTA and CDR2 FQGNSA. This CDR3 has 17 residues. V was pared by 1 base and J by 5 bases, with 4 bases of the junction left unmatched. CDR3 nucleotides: TGTGCCAGCAGCTTAGGAGGACTAGCGGGGGATACCGGGGAGCTGTTTTTT. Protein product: CASSLGGLAGDTGELFF.

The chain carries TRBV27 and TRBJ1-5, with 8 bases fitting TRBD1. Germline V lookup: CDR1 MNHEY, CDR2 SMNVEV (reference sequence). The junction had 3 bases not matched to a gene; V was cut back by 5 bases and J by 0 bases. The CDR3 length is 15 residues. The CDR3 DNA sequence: TGTGCCAGCAGTCGACAGGGGTATAGCAATCAGCCCCAGCATTTT. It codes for CASSRQGYSNQPQHF.

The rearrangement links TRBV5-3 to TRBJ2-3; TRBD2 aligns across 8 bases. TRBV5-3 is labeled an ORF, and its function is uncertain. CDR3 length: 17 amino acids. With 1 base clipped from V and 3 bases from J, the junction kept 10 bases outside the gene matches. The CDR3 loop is CARSLPAGGRRTDTQYF. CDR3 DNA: TGTGCCAGAAGCTTGCCGGCGGGGGGAAGGAGGACAGATACGCAGTATTTT.

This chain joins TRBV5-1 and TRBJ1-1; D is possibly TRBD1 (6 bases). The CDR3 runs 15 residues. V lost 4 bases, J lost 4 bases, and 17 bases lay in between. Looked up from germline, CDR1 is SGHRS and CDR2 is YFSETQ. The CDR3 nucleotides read TGCGCCAGCAGCGCCCATACAGGGTCAAGCACTGAAGCTTTCTTT. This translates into CASSAHTGSSTEAFF.

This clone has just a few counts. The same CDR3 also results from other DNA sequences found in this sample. CDR3 in amino acids: CASSPGTGNQPQHF. Written as DNA, the CDR3 is TGTGCCAGCTCACCTGGGACAGGGAATCAGCCCCAGCATTTT. The chain has TRBV18 and TRBJ1-5, with 9 bases lining up with TRBD1. Per germline, CDR1 KGHSH and CDR2 LQKENI. V shed 3 bases and J 4 bases; nucleotides not matched to a gene: 1. This CDR3 is built from 14 residues.

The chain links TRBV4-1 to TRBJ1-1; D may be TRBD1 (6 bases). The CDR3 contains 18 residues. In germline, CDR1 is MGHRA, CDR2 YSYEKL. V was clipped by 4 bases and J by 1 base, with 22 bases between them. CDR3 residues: CASSPVGASQVQNTEAFF. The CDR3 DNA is TGCGCCAGCAGCCCTGTGGGGGCCAGCCAAGTACAGAACACTGAAGCTTTCTTT.

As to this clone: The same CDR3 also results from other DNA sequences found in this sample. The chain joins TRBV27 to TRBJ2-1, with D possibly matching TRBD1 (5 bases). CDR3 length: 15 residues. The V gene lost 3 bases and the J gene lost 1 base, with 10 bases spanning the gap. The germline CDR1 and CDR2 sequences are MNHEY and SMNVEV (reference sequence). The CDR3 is CASSFRQGSYNEQFF. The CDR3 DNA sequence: TGTGCCAGCAGTTTTCGGCAGGGATCCTACAATGAGCAGTTCTTC.

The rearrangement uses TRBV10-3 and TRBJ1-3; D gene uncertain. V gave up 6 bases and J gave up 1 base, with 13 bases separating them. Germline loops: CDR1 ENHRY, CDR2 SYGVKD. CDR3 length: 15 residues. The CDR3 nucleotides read TGTGCCATCAGAGAACAACAGCATTCTGGAAACACCATATATTTT. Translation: CAIREQQHSGNTIYF.

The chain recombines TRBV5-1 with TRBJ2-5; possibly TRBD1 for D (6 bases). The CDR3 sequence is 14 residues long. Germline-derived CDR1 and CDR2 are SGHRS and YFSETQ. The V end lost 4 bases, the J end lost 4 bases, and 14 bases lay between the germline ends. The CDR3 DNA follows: TGCGCCAGCAGCCTGGACAGTAGGGGAGAGACCCAGTACTTC. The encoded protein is CASSLDSRGETQYF.

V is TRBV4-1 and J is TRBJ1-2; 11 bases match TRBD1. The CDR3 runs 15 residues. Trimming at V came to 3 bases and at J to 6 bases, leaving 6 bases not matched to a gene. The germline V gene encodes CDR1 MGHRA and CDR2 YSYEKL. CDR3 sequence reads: CASSHPGQGEDGYTF. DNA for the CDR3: TGCGCCAGCAGCCACCCGGGACAGGGGGAGGATGGCTACACCTTC.

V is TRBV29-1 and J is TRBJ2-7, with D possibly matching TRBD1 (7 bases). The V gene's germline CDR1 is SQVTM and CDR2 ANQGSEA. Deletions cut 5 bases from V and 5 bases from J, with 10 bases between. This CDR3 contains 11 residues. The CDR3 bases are TGCAGCGTTCAGGGGGGCCACGAGCAGTACTTC. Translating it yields CSVQGGHEQYF.

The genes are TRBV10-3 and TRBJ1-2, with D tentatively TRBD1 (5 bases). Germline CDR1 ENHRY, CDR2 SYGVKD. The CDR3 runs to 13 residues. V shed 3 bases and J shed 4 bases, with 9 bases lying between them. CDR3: CAISEETAYGYTF. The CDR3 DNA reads TGTGCCATCAGTGAAGAGACAGCCTATGGCTACACCTTC.

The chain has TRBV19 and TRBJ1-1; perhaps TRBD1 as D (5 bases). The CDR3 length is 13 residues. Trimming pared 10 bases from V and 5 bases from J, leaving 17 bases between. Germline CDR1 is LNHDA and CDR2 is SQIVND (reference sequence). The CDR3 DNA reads TGTGCCATCAGCCGTGGGGGGTCGACTGAAGCTTTCTTT. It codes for CAISRGGSTEAFF.

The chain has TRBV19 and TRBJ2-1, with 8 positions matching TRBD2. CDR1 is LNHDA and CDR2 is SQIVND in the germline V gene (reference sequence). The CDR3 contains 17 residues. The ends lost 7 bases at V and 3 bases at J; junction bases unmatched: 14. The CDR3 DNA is TGTGCCAGTACCCCCCAGTCGGGAGGGGTCAGCTACAATGAGCAGTTCTTC. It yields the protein CASTPQSGGVSYNEQFF.

The CDR3 coding sequence is TGTGCCAGCAGTTCTTGGACTCGGACCTACGAGCAGTACTTC. It is translated as CASSSWTRTYEQYF. This chain uses TRBV28 with TRBJ2-7, with D tentatively TRBD2 (5 bases). Looked up from germline, CDR1 is MDHEN and CDR2 is SYDVKM. The CDR3 loop spans 14 amino acids. Trimming left V 4 bases short and J 2 bases short, with 12 bases between. The variable domain in full, with the rest retrieved from reference TRBV28 and TRBJ2-7, is DVKVTQSSRYLVKRTGEKVFLECVQDMDHENMFWYRQDPGLGLRLIYFSYDVKMKEKGDIPEGYSVSREKKERFSLILESASTNQTSMYLCASSSWTRTYEQYFGPGTRLTVT.

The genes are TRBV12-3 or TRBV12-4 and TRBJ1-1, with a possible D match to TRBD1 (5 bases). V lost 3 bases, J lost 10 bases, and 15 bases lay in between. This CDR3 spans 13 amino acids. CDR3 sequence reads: CASSLPRVTGAFF. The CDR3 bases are TGTGCCAGCAGTTTGCCCAGGGTTACGGGAGCTTTCTTT.